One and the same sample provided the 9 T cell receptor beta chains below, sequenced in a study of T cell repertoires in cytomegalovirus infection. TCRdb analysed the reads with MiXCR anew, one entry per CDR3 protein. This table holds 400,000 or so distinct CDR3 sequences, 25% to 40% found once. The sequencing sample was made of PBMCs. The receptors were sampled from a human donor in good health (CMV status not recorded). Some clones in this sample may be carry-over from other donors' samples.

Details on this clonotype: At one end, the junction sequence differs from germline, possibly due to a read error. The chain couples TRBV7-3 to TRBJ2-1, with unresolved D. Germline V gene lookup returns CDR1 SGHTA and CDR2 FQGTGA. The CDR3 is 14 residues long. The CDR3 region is CASCLASMNNEQFF. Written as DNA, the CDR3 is TGTGCCAGCTGCTTAGCCTCCATGAACAATGAGCAGTTCTTC.

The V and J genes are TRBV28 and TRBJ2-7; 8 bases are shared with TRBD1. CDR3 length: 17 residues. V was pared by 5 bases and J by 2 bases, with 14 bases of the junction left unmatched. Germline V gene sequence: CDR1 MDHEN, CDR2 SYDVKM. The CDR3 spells CASSPKLRTGWAYEQYF. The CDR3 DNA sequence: TGTGCCAGCAGTCCTAAACTCAGGACAGGGTGGGCCTACGAGCAGTACTTC.

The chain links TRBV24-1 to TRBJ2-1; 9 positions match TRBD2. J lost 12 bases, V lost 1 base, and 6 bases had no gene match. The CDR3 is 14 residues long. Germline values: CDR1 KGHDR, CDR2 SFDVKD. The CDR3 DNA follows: TGTGCCACCAGTGATTTTATACTAGCGGGCGGGCAGTTCTTC. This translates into CATSDFILAGGQFF.

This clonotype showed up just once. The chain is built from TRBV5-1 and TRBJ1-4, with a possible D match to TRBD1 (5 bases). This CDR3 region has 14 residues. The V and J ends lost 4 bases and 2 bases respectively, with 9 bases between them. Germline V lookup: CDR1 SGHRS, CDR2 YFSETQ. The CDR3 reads CASSGGSTNEKLFF. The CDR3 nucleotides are TGCGCCAGCAGCGGGGGATCTACTAATGAAAAACTGTTTTTT.

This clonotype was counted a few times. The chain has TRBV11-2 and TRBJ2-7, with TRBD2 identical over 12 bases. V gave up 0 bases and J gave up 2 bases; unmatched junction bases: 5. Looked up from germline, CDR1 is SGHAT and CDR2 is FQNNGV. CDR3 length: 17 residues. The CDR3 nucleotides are TGTGCCAGCAGCTTAGATAGCAGGACTAGCGGGACCTACGAGCAGTACTTC. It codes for CASSLDSRTSGTYEQYF.

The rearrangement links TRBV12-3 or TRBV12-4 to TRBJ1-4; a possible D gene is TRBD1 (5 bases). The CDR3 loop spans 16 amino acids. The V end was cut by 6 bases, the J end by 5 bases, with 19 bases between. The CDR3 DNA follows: TGTGCCAGCAGCCCCACGGTGGGGGGAAAGAATGAAAAACTGTTTTTT. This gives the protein CASSPTVGGKNEKLFF.

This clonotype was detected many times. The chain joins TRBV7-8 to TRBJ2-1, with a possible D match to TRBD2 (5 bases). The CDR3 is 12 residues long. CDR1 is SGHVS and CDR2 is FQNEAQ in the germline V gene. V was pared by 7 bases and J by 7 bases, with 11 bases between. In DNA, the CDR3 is TGTGCCAGCAAGCAGGAGGAAAATGAGCAGTTCTTC. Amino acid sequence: CASKQEENEQFF.

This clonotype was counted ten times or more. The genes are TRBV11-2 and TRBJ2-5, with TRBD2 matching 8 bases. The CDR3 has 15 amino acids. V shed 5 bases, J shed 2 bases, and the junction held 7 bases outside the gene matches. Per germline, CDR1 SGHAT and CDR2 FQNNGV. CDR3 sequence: CASSKGTSRQETQYF. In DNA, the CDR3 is TGTGCCAGCAGCAAAGGGACTAGTCGACAAGAGACCCAGTACTTC.

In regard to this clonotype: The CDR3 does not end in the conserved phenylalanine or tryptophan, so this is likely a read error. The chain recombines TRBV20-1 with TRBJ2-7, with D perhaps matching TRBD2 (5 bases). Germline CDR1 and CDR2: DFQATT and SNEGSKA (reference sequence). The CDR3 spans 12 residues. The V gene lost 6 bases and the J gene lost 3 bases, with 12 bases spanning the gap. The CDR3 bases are TGCAGTGCCCCAATTCGGGGCTACGAGCAGTACTCC. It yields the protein CSAPIRGYEQYS.